The 13 T cell receptor beta chains presented below share a single source sample, sequenced in a study of blood T cells in healthy people across ages. Sample-barcoded 5' priming and a J-beta primer mix drove a second PCR of about 7 to 11 cycles. One entry per CDR3 protein, called by TCRdb with MiXCR from the 5' RACE reads. This sample has under 800,000 distinct CDR3 sequences, with around 21% found just once. Sequenced material: blood. The origin of the receptors is a man between 65 and 80 years old in good health.

This clonotype was seen at least ten times. The V and J genes are TRBV3-1 and TRBJ1-1, with TRBD1 identical over 8 bases. The germline V gene has CDR1 LGHDT and CDR2 YNNKEL (reference sequence). The V segment lost 5 bases and the J segment 4 bases; nucleotides outside the gene matches: 9. The CDR3 totals 15 residues. The CDR3 protein is CASSESTGGVTEAFF. In nucleotides, the CDR3 is TGTGCCAGCAGCGAAAGTACAGGGGGTGTCACTGAAGCTTTCTTT.

This clonotype was recorded a few times. The germline gene is not matched at one end of the junction; a read error may be the cause. The chain uses TRBV4-1 and TRBJ2-5; D remains unclear. The J call may be wrong; the DNA end is better matched by TRBJ2-1. The CDR3 totals 13 residues. Germline V gene lookup returns CDR1 MGHRA and CDR2 YSYEKL. The CDR3 DNA is TGCGCCAGCAGCCAGGCCCTTGGAAATGGGCAGTTCTTC. It is translated as CASSQALGNGQFF.

V gene TRBV12-3 or TRBV12-4 combines with J gene TRBJ1-2; perhaps TRBD1 as D (6 bases). Trimming removed 1 base at V and 8 bases at J, with 14 bases between. The CDR3 loop spans 14 amino acids. CDR3 protein: CASSLGGLSNGYTF. CDR3 sequence (DNA): TGTGCCAGCAGTTTAGGGGGGCTGTCAAACGGCTACACCTTC.

Concerning this clonotype itself: The junction departs from the called germline gene at one end, perhaps through a read error. The chain employs TRBV5-1 and TRBJ2-5; the D call may be TRBD1 or TRBD2 (5 bases each). The CDR3 runs 15 residues. Germline lookup yields CDR1 SGHRS and CDR2 YFSETQ. The CDR3 nucleotides read TGCGCCAGCAGCTTGGGGGACCAGTTTCAAGGGACCCAGTACTTC. As protein: CASSLGDQFQGTQYF.

The gene calls are TRBV5-1 and TRBJ2-2; 7 bases align to TRBD1. The CDR3 runs 15 residues. After removal of 4 bases from V and 7 bases from J, the junction contained 10 bases not matched to a gene. Germline V gene lookup returns CDR1 SGHRS and CDR2 YFSETQ. In DNA form, the CDR3 reads TGCGCCAGCAGCCGGGCCCCACAGGGGAACGGGGAGCTGTTTTTT. It translates to CASSRAPQGNGELFF.

The gene calls are TRBV6-1 and TRBJ2-5; D is tentatively TRBD1 or TRBD2 (5 bases each). The CDR3 is made up of 14 amino acids. CDR1 MNHNS and CDR2 SASEGT come from the germline V gene. V lost 2 bases and J lost 6, with 13 bases in between. Written as DNA, the CDR3 is TGTGCCAGCAGTGAATCTGGACGGGGCCAGACCCAGTACTTC. Its protein is CASSESGRGQTQYF.

The chain recombines TRBV2 with TRBJ1-2; D possibly corresponds to TRBD1 (5 bases). CDR1 and CDR2 from the germline V gene are SNHLY and FYNNEI. Trimming pared 1 base from V and 3 bases from J, leaving 9 bases between. The CDR3 consists of 14 residues. The CDR3 loop reads CASSEVVGDYGYTF. The CDR3 bases are TGTGCCAGCAGTGAAGTTGTGGGGGACTATGGCTACACCTTC.

The sample holds a few counts of this clonotype. The V call is TRBV5-1, the J call TRBJ2-1; TRBD2 matches 7 bases. Germline V gives CDR1 SGHRS, CDR2 YFSETQ. Trimming took 0 bases from V and 9 from J; bases not matched to a gene: 9. The CDR3 has 15 residues. In DNA form, the CDR3 reads TGCGCCAGCAGCTTGGACGGGACTACCGACTTTGAGCAGTTCTTC. This sequence encodes CASSLDGTTDFEQFF.

This clonotype came up a few times. The chain recombines TRBV12-3 or TRBV12-4 with TRBJ2-3; 7 bases are a match to TRBD1. The CDR3 spans 14 residues. The J segment lost 2 bases and the V segment lost 6 bases, leaving 5 bases of the junction unmatched. Here the CDR3 DNA reads TGTGCCAGCAGCCGGGACAGCCCCACAGATACGCAGTATTTT. Its protein is CASSRDSPTDTQYF.

This clonotype was detected a few times. The J gene is TRBJ2-5, the V gene TRBV5-6, with D maybe TRBD1 (6 bases). V shed 3 bases and J shed 5 bases, with 14 bases lying between them. The CDR3 is 14 residues long. The germline V gene has CDR1 SGHDT and CDR2 YYEEEE. CDR3 nucleotide sequence: TGTGCCAGCAGCTCTCCCCAGGGGTTTGAGACCCAGTACTTC. The encoded protein is CASSSPQGFETQYF.

The V gene is TRBV20-1, the J gene TRBJ2-5; 8 positions match TRBD2. From germline, CDR1 is DFQATT and CDR2 SNEGSKA (reference sequence). V trimming: 3 bases; J trimming: 1 base; junction bases outside the gene matches: 7. This CDR3 is built from 15 residues. In DNA form, the CDR3 reads TGCAGTGCTAGTTCAAGACTAGCGTCCCAAGAGACCCAGTACTTC. As protein: CSASSRLASQETQYF.

The table lists this clonotype with a few counts. The chain employs TRBV20-1 and TRBJ1-5; 10 bases line up with TRBD1. The CDR3 is made up of 14 amino acids. CDR1 and CDR2 (germline): DFQATT, SNEGSKA (reference sequence). CDR3 sequence reads: CSGTGARGNQPQHF. Written as DNA, the CDR3 is TGCAGCGGGACAGGGGCTCGAGGCAATCAGCCCCAGCATTTT.

The chain links TRBV7-2 to TRBJ2-3; 9 bases map to TRBD2. Per the germline V gene, CDR1 is SGHTA and CDR2 is FQGNSA. With 0 bases clipped from V and 5 bases from J, the junction kept 12 bases outside the gene matches. The CDR3 length is 18 residues. The DNA of the CDR3 is TGTGCCAGCAGCTTAGCGCTCCTAGCGGGACCAGCAAGAGATACGCAGTATTTT. It translates to CASSLALLAGPARDTQYF.